Below are 20 T cell receptor beta chains sequenced from a single sample in a study of cytomegalovirus exposure and HLA in healthy donors. Profiling relied on immunoSEQ multiplex PCR, and the TCRdb table lists in-frame clones only, not all of them. The sample lists about 180,000 clones, around 84% occurring once. What was sequenced was PBMCs. The receptor source for this set is a man aged 18 to 29 in good health and CMV-seropositive.

This chain links TRBV7-6 with TRBJ2-3, with TRBD2 as a possible D gene (6 bases). This CDR3 has 15 residues. Trimming removed 0 bases at V and 7 bases at J, with 14 bases between. Germline CDR1 is SGHVS and CDR2 is FNYEAQ. The CDR3: CASSLAGVSGNTQYF. As DNA, the CDR3 is TGTGCCAGCAGCTTAGCTGGGGTTAGCGGTAATACGCAGTATTTT.

The CDR3 here is CASSEVGAGNYGYTF. In nucleotides, the CDR3 is TGTGCCAGCAGTGAAGTGGGAGCGGGTAACTATGGCTACACCTTC. The J gene is TRBJ1-2, the V gene TRBV2; D gene unclear. The V gene's germline CDR1 is SNHLY and CDR2 FYNNEI. The CDR3 spans 15 residues. Trimming pared 1 base from V and 1 base from J, leaving 10 bases between.

For the CDR3, the DNA is TGCGCCAGCAGCCGAATTTTCCAACCGGGACAGGGGGCGGTTTTGGGCTACACCTTC. Translated: CASSRIFQPGQGAVLGYTF. This sequence joins TRBV4-1 and TRBJ1-2; 12 nucleotides agree with TRBD1. This CDR3 contains 19 residues. Looked up from germline, CDR1 is MGHRA and CDR2 is YSYEKL. Trimming at V came to 4 bases and at J to 8 bases, leaving 20 bases not matched to a gene.

CDR3 residues: CASSGEGASRLTYEQYF. DNA for the CDR3: TGTGCCAGCAGTGGTGAGGGGGCTAGCCGTCTTACCTACGAGCAGTACTTC. V is TRBV2 and J is TRBJ2-7, with 7 bases identical to TRBD1. Germline assignment: CDR1 SNHLY and CDR2 FYNNEI. The length of the CDR3 is 17 residues. The V segment lost 4 bases and the J segment 2 bases; nucleotides outside the gene matches: 14. Full variable domain (rest looked up from reference TRBV2 and TRBJ2-7): EPEVTQTPSHQVTQMGQEVILRCVPISNHLYFYWYRQILGQKVEFLVSFYNNEISEKSEIFDDQFSVERPDGSNFTLKIRSTKLEDSAMYFCASSGEGASRLTYEQYFGPGTRLTVT.

This clone came up a few times. The chain uses TRBV30 and TRBJ1-6, with 9 nucleotides matching TRBD1. J lost 13 bases, V lost 4 bases, and 5 bases had no gene match. The germline V gene encodes CDR1 GTSNPN and CDR2 SVGIG (reference sequence). The CDR3 is 12 amino acids. CDR3 bases: TGTGCCTGGAACACAGGGGGCTCTCCCCTCCACTTT. Protein sequence: CAWNTGGSPLHF.

The gene calls are TRBV6-5 and TRBJ2-7; D may be TRBD1 (7 bases). There are 13 residues in the CDR3. The V end was cut by 5 bases, the J end by 2 bases, with 10 bases between. Looked up from germline, CDR1 is MNHEY and CDR2 is SVGAGI. CDR3 sequence reads: CASSQGGTYEQYF. The CDR3 nucleotides are TGTGCCAGCAGTCAGGGGGGAACCTACGAGCAGTACTTC.

The rearrangement links TRBV7-3 to TRBJ1-1; 8 bases map to TRBD1. This CDR3 region has 12 residues. Trimming removed 5 bases from V and 7 bases from J; junction bases left unmatched: 3. Germline V gene sequence: CDR1 SGHTA, CDR2 FQGTGA. The DNA of the CDR3 is TGTGCCAGCAGCCGACAGGGGAGTGAAGCTTTCTTT. This translates into CASSRQGSEAFF.

The chain joins TRBV7-2 to TRBJ1-1; unclear D gene. The CDR3 has 16 residues. With 3 bases removed from V and 6 bases from J, the gap between germline ends came to 20 bases. The germline V gene has CDR1 SGHTA and CDR2 FQGNSA. The chain's CDR3 is CASSFVEPVSGAEAFF. The CDR3 coding sequence is TGTGCCAGCAGCTTCGTAGAGCCAGTATCGGGTGCTGAAGCTTTCTTT. The full variable domain, completed using reference TRBV7-2 and TRBJ1-1, is GAGVSQSPSNKVTEKGKDVELRCDPISGHTALYWYRQSLGQGLEFLIYFQGNSAPDKSGLPSDRFSAERTGGSVSTLTIQRTQQEDSAVYLCASSFVEPVSGAEAFFGQGTRLTVV.

This chain's CDR3 is CASSLMGLAGGPDTQYF. CDR3 bases: TGTGCCAGCAGTTTAATGGGACTAGCGGGGGGGCCAGATACGCAGTATTTT. V gene TRBV27 combines with J gene TRBJ2-3; 16 bases align to TRBD2. Trimming removed 2 bases from V and 4 bases from J; junction bases left unmatched: 3. Looked up from germline, CDR1 is MNHEY and CDR2 is SMNVEV (reference sequence). This CDR3 contains 17 residues.

The CDR3 bases are TGTGCCTCCACGGGACTGAGCTACGAGCAGTACTTC. Translated: CASTGLSYEQYF. This chain joins TRBV30 and TRBJ2-7, with D possibly TRBD2 on 6 matching bases. The CDR3 is 12 amino acids. Trimming pared 7 bases from V and 3 bases from J, leaving 13 bases between. Per germline, CDR1 GTSNPN and CDR2 SVGIG (reference sequence).

This clone was seen a handful of times. The J gene is TRBJ1-5, the V gene TRBV30, with D hard to call. The V end was cut by 0 bases, the J end by 4 bases, with 16 bases between. Germline V gene lookup returns CDR1 GTSNPN and CDR2 SVGIG (reference sequence). The CDR3 covers 16 residues. The CDR3: CAWSVSWGEGNQPQHF. The CDR3 DNA sequence: TGTGCCTGGAGTGTGTCTTGGGGAGAAGGGAATCAGCCCCAGCATTTT.

This clone came up once. The chain links TRBV5-1 to TRBJ2-6; TRBD1 might be the D (6 bases). CDR1 and CDR2 from the germline V gene are SGHRS and YFSETQ. The ends were cut back, 5 bases at V and 0 bases at J, with 12 bases in the middle. This CDR3 is 16 amino acids long. The CDR3 DNA reads TGCGCCAGCAGTCAGGACAGTCGCTCTGGGGCCAACGTCCTGACTTTC. It translates to CASSQDSRSGANVLTF.

The CDR3 loop is CASSLSGQGRSEQYF. CDR3 nucleotide sequence: TGCGCCAGCAGCTTATCTGGACAGGGCCGCAGCGAGCAGTACTTC. The chain links TRBV5-1 to TRBJ2-7, with 8 bases matching TRBD1. There are 15 residues in the CDR3. Germline CDR1 reads SGHRS; CDR2 reads YFSETQ. The J segment lost 6 bases and the V segment lost 2 bases, leaving 10 bases of the junction unmatched. Using reference TRBV5-1 and TRBJ2-7 for the parts outside the CDR3, the full variable domain is KAGVTQTPRYLIKTRGQQVTLSCSPISGHRSVSWYQQTPGQGLQFLFEYFSETQRNKGNFPGRFSGRQFSNSRSEMNVSTLELGDSALYLCASSLSGQGRSEQYFGPGTRLTVT.

The sample holds a few counts of this clone. The chain uses TRBV11-3 and TRBJ1-2, with 8 bases identical to TRBD1. The CDR3 runs 13 residues. CDR1 is SGHNT, CDR2 YENEEA, per germline. After removal of 6 bases from V and 5 bases from J, the junction contained 5 bases not matched to a gene. Written as DNA, the CDR3 is TGTGCCAGCAGTTCCACAGGGGGGTATGGCTACACCTTC. Its protein product is CASSSTGGYGYTF.

V is TRBV6-5 and J is TRBJ1-4, with D unclear. The CDR3 sequence is 14 residues long. Trimming cost V 6 bases and J 3 bases, with 11 bases left between them. The V gene's germline CDR1 is MNHEY and CDR2 SVGAGI. The CDR3 sequence: CASSLEAANEKLFF. The CDR3 nucleotides read TGTGCCAGCAGCTTGGAGGCGGCTAATGAAAAACTGTTTTTT.

The V and J genes are TRBV5-1 and TRBJ2-7; D perhaps matches TRBD2 (6 bases). The germline gives CDR1 SGHRS, CDR2 YFSETQ. The CDR3 is 15 amino acids. The V end lost 7 bases, the J end lost 2 bases, and 19 bases lay between the germline ends. In DNA form, the CDR3 reads TGCGCCAGCTCGAAGGTGGAGGGACCTACCTACGAGCAGTACTTC. This sequence encodes CASSKVEGPTYEQYF. Full variable domain (remainder filled in from reference TRBV5-1 and TRBJ2-7): KAGVTQTPRYLIKTRGQQVTLSCSPISGHRSVSWYQQTPGQGLQFLFEYFSETQRNKGNFPGRFSGRQFSNSRSEMNVSTLELGDSALYLCASSKVEGPTYEQYFGPGTRLTVT.

This chain joins TRBV5-4 and TRBJ2-3; D gene ambiguous. Per germline, CDR1 SGHNT and CDR2 YYREEE (reference sequence). The CDR3 is 13 residues long. The V end lost 0 bases, the J end lost 4 bases, and 6 bases lay between the germline ends. The CDR3 reads CASSLDYPDTQYF. The CDR3, as DNA: TGTGCCAGCAGCTTGGATTATCCAGATACGCAGTATTTT.

The chain couples TRBV5-1 to TRBJ2-5, with a possible D match to TRBD2 (5 bases). Germline assignment: CDR1 SGHRS and CDR2 YFSETQ. The CDR3 sequence is 12 residues long. V dropped 4 bases and J dropped 5 bases, with 9 bases sitting between them. The CDR3, as DNA: TGCGCCAGCAGCCCAGAGGGTGAGACCCAGTACTTC. It encodes CASSPEGETQYF.

The V and J genes are TRBV27 and TRBJ1-2; possible D gene TRBD1, 5 bases. V was clipped by 0 bases and J by 8 bases, with 10 bases between them. CDR1 MNHEY and CDR2 SMNVEV come from the germline V gene (reference sequence). The CDR3 contains 13 residues. CDR3 amino acids: CASSLSAGGGYTF. The CDR3 nucleotides read TGTGCCAGCAGTTTATCGGCGGGGGGGGGCTACACCTTC.

The rearrangement uses TRBV10-3 and TRBJ2-7, with D perhaps matching TRBD2 (6 bases). CDR1 is ENHRY and CDR2 is SYGVKD in the germline V gene. Trimming shortened V by 10 bases and J by 7 bases, and 11 bases separated the two germline ends. This CDR3 is 10 amino acids long. CDR3 DNA sequence: TGTGCCACCCGGGACTCGGAGCAGTACTTC. This sequence encodes CATRDSEQYF.